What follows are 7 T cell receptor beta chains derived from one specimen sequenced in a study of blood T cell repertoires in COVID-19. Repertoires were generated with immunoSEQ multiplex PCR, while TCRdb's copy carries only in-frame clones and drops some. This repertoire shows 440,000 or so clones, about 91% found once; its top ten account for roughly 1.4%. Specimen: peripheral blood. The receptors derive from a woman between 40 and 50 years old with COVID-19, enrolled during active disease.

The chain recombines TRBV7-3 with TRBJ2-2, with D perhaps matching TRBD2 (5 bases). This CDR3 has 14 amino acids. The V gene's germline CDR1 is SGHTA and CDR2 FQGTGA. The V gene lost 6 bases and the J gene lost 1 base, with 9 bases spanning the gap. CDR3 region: CASSRRGNTGELFF. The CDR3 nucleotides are TGTGCCAGCAGTCGACGGGGGAACACCGGGGAGCTGTTTTTT.

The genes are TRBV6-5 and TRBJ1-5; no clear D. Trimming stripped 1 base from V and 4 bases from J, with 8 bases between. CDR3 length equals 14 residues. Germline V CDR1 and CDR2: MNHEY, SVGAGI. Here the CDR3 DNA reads TGTGCCAGCAGTTACTTGTCTCTAAATCAGCCCCAGCATTTT. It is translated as CASSYLSLNQPQHF.

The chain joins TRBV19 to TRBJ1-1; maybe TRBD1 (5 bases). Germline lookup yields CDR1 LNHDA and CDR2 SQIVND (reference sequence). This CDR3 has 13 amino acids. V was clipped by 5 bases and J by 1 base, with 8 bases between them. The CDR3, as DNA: TGTGCCAGTAGTCAAACAGGGAACACTGAAGCTTTCTTT. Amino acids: CASSQTGNTEAFF.

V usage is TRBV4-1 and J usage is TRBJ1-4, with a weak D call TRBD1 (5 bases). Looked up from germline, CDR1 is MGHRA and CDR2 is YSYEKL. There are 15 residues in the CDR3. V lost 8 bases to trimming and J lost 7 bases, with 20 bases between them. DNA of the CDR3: TGCGCCAGCTACGCAGGGATCGGAGGGACTGAAAAACTGTTTTTT. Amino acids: CASYAGIGGTEKLFF.

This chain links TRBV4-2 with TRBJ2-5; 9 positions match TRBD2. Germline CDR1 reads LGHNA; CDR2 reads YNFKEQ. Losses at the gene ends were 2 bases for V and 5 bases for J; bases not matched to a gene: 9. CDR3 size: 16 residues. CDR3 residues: CASSQTGTSRAETQYF. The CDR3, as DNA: TGTGCCAGCAGCCAAACCGGGACTAGCAGGGCGGAGACCCAGTACTTC.

The CDR3 loop is CASSKDRILTGELFF. The CDR3 region has the DNA TGTGCCAGCAGCAAGGACAGAATTCTTACCGGGGAGCTGTTTTTT. This chain connects TRBV7-8 to TRBJ2-2; perhaps TRBD1 as D (6 bases). Germline loops: CDR1 SGHVS, CDR2 FQNEAQ. The CDR3 totals 15 residues. With 5 bases removed from V and 5 bases from J, the gap between germline ends came to 15 bases.

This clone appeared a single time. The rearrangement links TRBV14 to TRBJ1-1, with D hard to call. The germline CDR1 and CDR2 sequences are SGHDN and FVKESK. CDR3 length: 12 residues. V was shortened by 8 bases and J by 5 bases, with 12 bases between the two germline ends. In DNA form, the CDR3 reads TGTGCCAGCGGGCCAGGTTGGACTGAAGCTTTCTTT. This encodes CASGPGWTEAFF.